The text below deals with one T cell receptor (beta chain). The data belong to a study of blood T cell repertoires in COVID-19. In the original analysis: Reference gene primer amplification in the assay estimated nucleated cell counts. Clones were read by immunoSEQ multiplex PCR, and TCRdb kept only the in-frame ones, dropping some. V, J and clone size reflect that table, while D and trimming were determined from the DNA. The data show 150,000 to 200,000 clones, about 87% seen once. V shed 8 bases, J shed 6 bases, and the junction held 7 bases outside the gene matches. The CDR3 has 13 residues. Germline V gene data show CDR1 as MNHEY and CDR2 as SMNVEV (reference sequence).

Material for sequencing was peripheral blood. The clonotype comes from a man aged 18 to 29 with active or convalescent COVID-19. The chain joins TRBV27 to TRBJ2-1; 7 bases are shared with TRBD2. CDR3 in amino acids: CASLDWEGNEQFF. The CDR3 nucleotides read TGTGCCAGCCTTGACTGGGAGGGCAATGAGCAGTTCTTC.